Each of the 14 T cell receptor beta chains below was sequenced from the same sample in a study of T cells in Graves' hyperthyroidism and ophthalmopathy. The source material, RNA transcripts, was used to amplify TCR beta CDR3 regions. The HTBI primer set drove a first-round RT-PCR of the TCR CDR3. TCRdb itself ran the multiplex PCR reads through MiXCR, one entry per CDR3 protein. The repertoire holds about 840,000 distinct CDR3 sequences, roughly 40% seen once, with approximately 10% in the top ten. The sample consisted of blood. These receptors were obtained from a man aged 18 to 30 with Graves' hyperthyroidism.

The V gene is TRBV10-3, the J gene TRBJ1-1; D is uncertain. CDR1 is ENHRY, CDR2 SYGVKD, per germline. Trimming pared 3 bases from V and 2 bases from J, leaving 16 bases between. This CDR3 spans 16 amino acids. The CDR3 loop reads CAISEGRGRLNTEAFF. The CDR3 nucleotides are TGTGCCATCAGTGAAGGGAGAGGGAGGTTAAACACTGAAGCTTTCTTT.

With respect to this clonotype: This clone may be a read error of a much larger clone one base away. The gene calls are TRBV2 and TRBJ2-7, with 8 nucleotides matching TRBD2. This CDR3 is built from 14 residues. V dropped 3 bases and J dropped 6; count of bases not matched to a gene: 7. Per the germline V gene, CDR1 is SNHLY and CDR2 is FYNNEI. This chain's CDR3 is CASSEGLVAAEQYF. The CDR3 nucleotides read TGTGCCAGCAGTGAGGGACTAGTGGCGGCCGAGCAGTACTTC.

Points on this clonotype: The junction and the germline gene differ at one end; a read error may be behind it. This rearrangement joins TRBV29-1 to TRBJ1-4; D remains ambiguous. The CDR3 runs to 12 residues. Germline V gene data show CDR1 as SQVTM and CDR2 as ANQGSEA. CDR3 nucleotide sequence: TGCAGCGTTGAGAGGAATGGAGAAAAGCTGTTTTTT. Amino acid sequence: CSVERNGEKLFF. The full variable domain, in which reference TRBV29-1 and TRBJ1-4 provide the parts outside the CDR3, is SAVISQKPSRDICQRGTSLTIQCQVDSQVTMMFWYRQQPGQSLTLIATANQGSEATYESGFVIDKFPISRPNLTFSTLTVSNMSPEDSSIYLCSVERNGEKLFFGSGTQLSVL.

This clonotype was picked up many times. The gene calls are TRBV2 and TRBJ1-5; 9 bases map to TRBD1. The J segment lost 16 bases and the V segment lost 4 bases, leaving 8 bases of the junction unmatched. Germline CDR1 reads SNHLY; CDR2 reads FYNNEI. The CDR3 covers 12 residues. The CDR3 coding sequence is TGTGCCAGCAGTGTGAAGGACAGGGGTTCCCATTTT. Encoded protein: CASSVKDRGSHF.

This sequence joins TRBV5-1 and TRBJ1-1; D gene uncertain. CDR1 and CDR2 from the germline V gene are SGHRS and YFSETQ. V gave up 0 bases and J gave up 1 base, with 7 bases separating them. CDR3 length: 14 amino acids. The CDR3 bases are TGCGCCAGCAGCTTGGAGATAGGGAACACTGAAGCTTTCTTT. Amino acid sequence: CASSLEIGNTEAFF.

In its sample, this clonotype was seen once. This chain joins TRBV5-4 and TRBJ1-1; D is uncertain. Deletions cut 2 bases from V and 3 bases from J, with 11 bases between. The CDR3 contains 14 residues. The germline gives CDR1 SGHNT, CDR2 YYREEE (reference sequence). In DNA, the CDR3 is TGTGCCAGCAGCTTCGCTCCGGGCGACACTGAAGCTTTCTTT. Protein sequence: CASSFAPGDTEAFF.

Many counts were recorded for this clonotype. This chain uses TRBV12-3 or TRBV12-4 with TRBJ2-5, with D possibly being TRBD2 (7 bases). There are 16 residues in the CDR3. The V and J ends lost 5 bases and 5 bases respectively, with 21 bases between them. Here the CDR3 DNA reads TGTGCCAGCAGTCCACGGTATGGGGGGGGCCAGGAGACCCAGTACTTC. Encoded protein: CASSPRYGGGQETQYF.

The table lists this clonotype with a few counts. The V gene is TRBV10-3, the J gene TRBJ2-7; no clear D gene. V lost 10 bases and J lost 3, with 10 bases in between. The CDR3 covers 11 residues. Looked up from germline, CDR1 is ENHRY and CDR2 is SYGVKD. Here the CDR3 reads CATERLYEQYF. In DNA, the CDR3 is TGTGCCACCGAACGACTCTACGAGCAGTACTTC.

This clonotype was found many times. The chain uses TRBV25-1 and TRBJ2-7; perhaps TRBD1 as D (5 bases). CDR3 length: 16 residues. The V and J ends lost 1 base and 4 bases respectively, with 17 bases between them. Germline V gives CDR1 MGHDK, CDR2 SYGVNS. CDR3 residues: CASSEWVGEGEYEQYF. CDR3 coding DNA: TGTGCCAGCAGTGAATGGGTAGGGGAAGGCGAATACGAGCAGTACTTC.

The rearrangement uses TRBV6-5 and TRBJ2-5; D is possibly TRBD1 or TRBD2 (5 bases each). V was pared by 2 bases and J by 11 bases, with 15 bases between. The CDR3 covers 13 residues. Germline V gene data show CDR1 as MNHEY and CDR2 as SVGAGI. The CDR3 DNA sequence: TGTGCCAGCAGTTACGGAGATTGGGACCTACAGTACTTC. Encoded protein: CASSYGDWDLQYF.

The J gene is TRBJ1-5, the V gene TRBV28; 8 positions agree with TRBD1. The CDR3 spans 16 residues. Germline V CDR1 and CDR2: MDHEN, SYDVKM. Losses at the gene ends were 3 bases for V and 2 bases for J; bases not matched to a gene: 6. The CDR3 DNA reads TGTGCCAGCAGTTTCGCCGGGACAGGCGGCAATCAGCCCCAGCATTTT. It encodes CASSFAGTGGNQPQHF.

This clonotype has just one count. This rearrangement joins TRBV7-2 to TRBJ2-7, with no clear D. Germline values: CDR1 SGHTA, CDR2 FQGNSA. The CDR3 runs to 16 residues. V lost 3 bases to trimming and J lost 0 bases, with 15 bases between them. The CDR3 DNA follows: TGTGCCAGCAGCTTTTGGACGGCGGTCCACTCCTACGAGCAGTACTTC. This codes for CASSFWTAVHSYEQYF.

This clonotype was seen only once. The CDR3, as DNA: TGTGCCAGCAGTGAAGGGTCCAATGAGCAGTTCTTC. This encodes CASSEGSNEQFF. The rearrangement links TRBV2 to TRBJ1-2; D call uncertain. Gene TRBJ2-1 matches the end of the DNA better, so the J call may be wrong. CDR1 is SNHLY, CDR2 FYNNEI, per germline. CDR3 length equals 12 residues.

This clonotype has a handful of counts. The chain joins TRBV7-2 to TRBJ1-5, with D unclear. The CDR3 extends over 15 amino acids. Trimming stripped 6 bases from V and 6 bases from J, with 18 bases between. Per germline, CDR1 SGHTA and CDR2 FQGNSA. CDR3 DNA sequence: TGTGCCAGCAGTTCTAGCGGGGTTAAGGGTCAGCCCCAGCATTTT. Translating it yields CASSSSGVKGQPQHF.